Shown below are 18 T cell receptor beta chains from a single sample sequenced in a study of OX40 agonist ivuxolimab in advanced cancers. Assay: immunoSEQ multiplex PCR; the TCRdb copy retains only in-frame clones and omits some. The data contain some 90,000 clones, 91% of them singletons. The sample consisted of CD4+ or CD8+ T cells sorted from blood, taken in a trial of the OX40 agonist ivuxolimab. All receptors derive from an adult with an advanced solid tumor such as melanoma, head and neck, liver or kidney cancer.

The J gene is TRBJ1-2, the V gene TRBV29-1, with no clear D. The CDR3 runs to 13 residues. The ends were cut back, 0 bases at V and 8 bases at J, with 13 bases in the middle. Germline assignment: CDR1 SQVTM and CDR2 ANQGSEA. CDR3 in amino acids: CSVEDLRARGYTF. The CDR3 coding sequence is TGCAGCGTTGAAGATTTAAGGGCCCGGGGCTACACCTTC.

This clone was observed a single time. The chain employs TRBV5-4 and TRBJ2-1, with TRBD2 matching over 10 bases. In germline, CDR1 is SGHNT, CDR2 YYREEE (reference sequence). The CDR3 consists of 15 residues. Losses at the gene ends were 5 bases for V and 4 bases for J; bases not matched to a gene: 6. In DNA, the CDR3 is TGTGCCAGCAGGGTAGGACTAGCGGAGTACAATGAGCAGTTCTTC. Protein sequence: CASRVGLAEYNEQFF.

The genes are TRBV7-3 and TRBJ2-2; either TRBD1 or TRBD2 may fit D (5 bases each). The ends were cut back, 8 bases at V and 4 bases at J, with 14 bases in the middle. The CDR3 totals 14 residues. Germline V CDR1 and CDR2: SGHTA, FQGTGA. The CDR3 is CASEQEVGTGELFF. CDR3 nucleotide sequence: TGTGCCAGCGAACAGGAGGTTGGCACCGGGGAGCTGTTTTTT.

The gene calls are TRBV30 and TRBJ1-1; a possible D gene is TRBD1 (5 bases). Germline values: CDR1 GTSNPN, CDR2 SVGIG (reference sequence). The CDR3 covers 11 residues. Between the trimmed V and J ends, which lost 3 bases and 7 bases, there was a span of 9 bases. For the CDR3, the DNA is TGTGCCTGGAGCGATAGGGGTGAAGCTTTCTTT. It specifies CAWSDRGEAFF. Full variable domain (outside the CDR3, taken from reference TRBV30 and TRBJ1-1): SQTIHQWPATLVQPVGSPLSLECTVEGTSNPNLYWYRQAAGRGLQLLFYSVGIGQISSEVPQNLSASRPQDRQFILSSKKLLLSDSGFYLCAWSDRGEAFFGQGTRLTVV.

The gene calls are TRBV4-3 and TRBJ1-2; 7 positions agree with TRBD1. The CDR3 has 15 amino acids. After removal of 3 bases from V and 6 bases from J, the junction contained 10 bases not matched to a gene. CDR1 LGHNA and CDR2 YSLEER come from the germline V gene. The CDR3 protein is CASSQEDREIDGYTF. CDR3 coding DNA: TGCGCCAGCAGCCAGGAAGACAGGGAGATCGATGGCTACACCTTC.

On this clone: Relative to the germline gene, one junction end is altered; a read error may explain this. This chain joins TRBV18 and TRBJ2-7; 9 bases line up with TRBD2. Per germline, CDR1 KGHSH and CDR2 LQKENI. This CDR3 spans 15 amino acids. The CDR3 protein is CASSGDLAGVSEQHF. The CDR3, as DNA: TGTGCCAGCTCAGGGGACTTAGCGGGAGTTAGCGAGCAGCACTTC.

This chain links TRBV7-2 with TRBJ2-7, with 10 bases matching TRBD2. V lost 5 bases to trimming and J lost 3 bases; unmatched junction nucleotides: 13. This CDR3 has 17 residues. Germline loops: CDR1 SGHTA, CDR2 FQGNSA. The CDR3 sequence is CASSRQSGLAANYEQYF. CDR3 coding DNA: TGTGCCAGCAGCCGGCAAAGTGGACTAGCGGCAAACTACGAGCAGTACTTC.

The chain has TRBV27 and TRBJ2-7, with a possible D match to TRBD1 (6 bases). The CDR3 consists of 15 residues. Per the germline V gene, CDR1 is MNHEY and CDR2 is SMNVEV (reference sequence). Trimming took off 5 bases at V and 3 bases at J, with 17 bases between the two ends. The CDR3 loop reads CASSPSPRGHYEQYF. The CDR3 DNA is TGTGCCAGCAGTCCCTCACCCAGGGGTCACTACGAGCAGTACTTC.

The rearrangement links TRBV9 to TRBJ2-1; 8 bases fit TRBD2. Losses at the gene ends were 4 bases for V and 3 bases for J; bases not matched to a gene: 3. Germline values: CDR1 SGDLS, CDR2 YYNGEE. The CDR3 extends over 14 amino acids. The CDR3 DNA reads TGTGCCAGCAGCACGAGCGGGAGCTACAATGAGCAGTTCTTC. As protein: CASSTSGSYNEQFF.

V and J are TRBV9 and TRBJ2-7; D is undetermined. CDR1 SGDLS and CDR2 YYNGEE come from the germline V gene. This CDR3 has 13 amino acids. V lost 8 bases and J lost 0, with 12 bases in between. The CDR3 region has the DNA TGTGCCAGATGGCGACTGAGCTCCTACGAGCAGTACTTC. Translated: CARWRLSSYEQYF.

V and J are TRBV7-2 and TRBJ2-3; 12 bases agree with TRBD2. The trim removed 0 bases at V and 0 bases at J, leaving 4 bases unmatched. Looked up from germline, CDR1 is SGHTA and CDR2 is FQGNSA. This CDR3 contains 18 residues. The CDR3 bases are TGTGCCAGCAGCTTAGCGGGACTAGCGGGTATTAGCACAGATACGCAGTATTTT. Residues: CASSLAGLAGISTDTQYF.

This sequence joins TRBV10-1 and TRBJ2-3, with 8 bases matching TRBD1. The CDR3 has 19 amino acids. The germline gives CDR1 WNHNN, CDR2 SYGVQD (reference sequence). J gave up 1 base and V 0 bases, and 12 bases lay outside the gene matches. In nucleotides, the CDR3 is TGCGCCAGCAGTGAGTCGGGGCAATCAGGGGGCGCCTGCACAGATACGCAGTATTTT. It is translated as CASSESGQSGGACTDTQYF.

The CDR3 bases are TGTGCCAGCAGCTTTCGGGCCTACGAGCAGTACTTC. It yields the protein CASSFRAYEQYF. The rearrangement uses TRBV7-2 and TRBJ2-7; D unresolved. CDR3 size: 12 residues. The V and J ends lost 3 bases and 2 bases respectively, with 5 bases between them. The V gene's germline CDR1 is SGHTA and CDR2 FQGNSA.

The chain links TRBV30 to TRBJ2-7; no firm D call. The CDR3 is 11 residues long. Trimming took 3 bases from V and 3 from J, leaving 6 bases between them. Germline CDR1 is GTSNPN and CDR2 is SVGIG (reference sequence). CDR3 bases: TGTGCCTGGAGGGACGGCTACGAGCAGTACTTC. Translated: CAWRDGYEQYF. Together with reference TRBV30 and TRBJ2-7, the CDR3 gives the full variable domain: SQTIHQWPATLVQPVGSPLSLECTVEGTSNPNLYWYRQAAGRGLQLLFYSVGIGQISSEVPQNLSASRPQDRQFILSSKKLLLSDSGFYLCAWRDGYEQYFGPGTRLTVT.

This chain joins TRBV5-1 and TRBJ1-1; 9 positions agree with TRBD1. The J segment lost 3 bases and the V segment lost 4 bases, leaving 7 bases of the junction unmatched. CDR3 length: 15 amino acids. Germline V gives CDR1 SGHRS, CDR2 YFSETQ. CDR3 coding DNA: TGCGCCAGCAGCCTCGGGACAGGGACGGACACTGAAGCTTTCTTT. It codes for CASSLGTGTDTEAFF.

This chain uses TRBV19 with TRBJ1-2; the D gene is possibly TRBD1 (5 bases). The V end lost 8 bases, the J end lost 6 bases, and 19 bases lay between the germline ends. The CDR3 has 14 residues. The germline CDR1 and CDR2 sequences are LNHDA and SQIVND (reference sequence). The CDR3 is CASRETGRSHGYTF. The CDR3 coding sequence is TGTGCCAGTCGCGAAACAGGTAGGTCTCATGGCTACACCTTC.

J is TRBJ1-2 and V is TRBV30; D is uncertain. This CDR3 is built from 13 residues. V was shortened by 0 bases and J by 4 bases, with 9 bases between the two germline ends. CDR1 and CDR2 from the germline V gene are GTSNPN and SVGIG (reference sequence). The CDR3 spells CAWSVSGLYGYTF. DNA for the CDR3: TGTGCCTGGAGTGTATCTGGGCTCTATGGCTACACCTTC. Drawing the rest from reference TRBV30 and TRBJ1-2, the complete variable domain is SQTIHQWPATLVQPVGSPLSLECTVEGTSNPNLYWYRQAAGRGLQLLFYSVGIGQISSEVPQNLSASRPQDRQFILSSKKLLLSDSGFYLCAWSVSGLYGYTFGSGTRLTVV.

This clone showed up just once. Written as DNA, the CDR3 is TGTGCCAGCAGCTCTTTGACTAGCGGGAATATCTACGAGCAGTACTTC. The encoded protein is CASSSLTSGNIYEQYF. The V gene is TRBV11-2, the J gene TRBJ2-7, with 11 bases identical to TRBD2. The CDR3 totals 16 residues. Germline CDR1 reads SGHAT; CDR2 reads FQNNGV. Germline trimming cut 4 bases from V and 3 bases from J; bases unmatched to any gene: 8.